This T cell receptor beta chain originates from a study of technical replicates of blood from a handful of donors. TCRdb's table, derived via immunoSEQ multiplex PCR, lists solely in-frame clones and lacks some. The table has 75,000 to 90,000 clones, roughly 94% seen once. This CDR3 comprises 19 residues. Deletions cut 2 bases from V and 0 bases from J, with 22 bases between. Germline-derived CDR1 and CDR2 are SGHKS and YYEKEE (reference sequence). Input material: T cells isolated from PBMCs. The receptor's source is a human donor in good health. This chain joins TRBV5-5 and TRBJ2-3; D gene uncertain. Here the CDR3 reads CASSFSQMIVFSSTDTQYF. CDR3 coding DNA: TGTGCCAGCAGCTTCTCCCAGATGATCGTCTTTTCTAGCACAGATACGCAGTATTTT. Using reference TRBV5-5 and TRBJ2-3 for the parts outside the CDR3, the full variable domain is DAGVTQSPTHLIKTRGQQVTLRCSPISGHKSVSWYQQVLGQGPQFIFQYYEKEERGRGNFPDRFSARQFPNYSSELNVNALLLGDSALYLCASSFSQMIVFSSTDTQYFGPGTRLTVL.